The text below deals with one T cell receptor (beta chain). Its antigen specificity is not known. No base-level quality is on record; no much larger clone is a single base apart. The CDR3 numbers 12 residues from cysteine through phenylalanine. The DNA shown is the 36-base CDR3, in frame from base 1. V is pared back by 1 base and J by 8 bases, with 8 bases lying between the germline termini. The germline V gene (reference sequence) supplies CDR1 SEHNR and CDR2 FQNEAQ. This sample stems from a study of Ad26.COV2.S vaccination and SARS-CoV-2 variants (dated by TCRdb to about 2021). About the investigation overall: Vaccine-arm donors came from COV1001, a multicentre, randomized, double-blind, placebo-controlled phase I-IIa trial of Ad26.COV2.S in healthy adults. Dosing of Ad26.COV2.S was intramuscular, at either 5x10^10 or 1x10^11 viral particles, delivered as one shot or as two shots spaced 56 days apart. TCRbeta repertoire sequencing served as the tool for gauging how specific and how broad the SARS-CoV-2-reactive T cell receptors were following Ad26.COV2.S vaccination. The TCR-sequenced set comprised about 32 samples: roughly 19 Ad26.COV2.S vaccine recipients, 5 placebo recipients and 8 SARS-CoV-2 convalescent individuals. Participants in the trial were split at random into five groups of five each, receiving low-dose or high-dose Ad26.COV2.S once or twice, or else placebo on both occasions. Investigators remained blinded to trial group allocation during experiments and outcome assessment. The study at large found these results: The authors noted that total T cell responses may have been underestimated by the TCR breadth and depth analyses. Vaccine and placebo recipients had comparable non-spike TCR breadth, which fits with the vaccine containing only spike. After vaccination, substantial breadth of spike-specific CD8+ and CD4+ T cell responses was reported. The study was not powered to compare responses between vaccine doses or regimens. Spike-specific TCR breadth was higher in Ad26.COV2.S recipients than in placebo recipients (P = 0.0014).

The treatment or condition label, read with the paper, signifies: around 19 received Ad26.COV2.S at low or high dose, single or two shots; several received placebo; per-sample allocation not given. For vaccine and placebo recipients, the sequenced repertoires came from samples collected on day 63 after the first injection. In Cohort 1b, roughly 25 adults aged 18-55 years were enrolled at a single site in Boston, USA, between 29 July and 7 August 2020. Ad26.COV2.S was a replication-incompetent adenovirus type 26 vector expressing a prefusion-stabilized SARS-CoV-2 spike protein from the original Wuhan strain. The immunoSEQ Assay was the method used to sequence TCRbeta CDR3 regions. After extraction, genomic DNA underwent amplification by bias-controlled multiplex PCR, followed by high-throughput sequencing. From the authors' description of their analysis: To quantify the absolute abundance of every unique TCRbeta CDR3 region, sequences were collapsed and filtered. T cell fraction was estimated by normalizing TCRbeta template counts to usable DNA, which was measured by amplifying reference genes present in all nucleated cells. Repertoire TCRs were annotated as SARS-CoV-2-specific by exact matching of V gene, CDR3 amino acid sequence and J gene to a known reactive TCR set. MIRA supplied the reference SARS-CoV-2 TCR set, which was filtered for enrichment in COVID-19-positive ImmuneCODE repertoires so that public or cross-reactive TCRs were removed. Using the MIRA antigens, annotated TCRs were further analysed by specific ORF or by position within an ORF. Breadth was defined as the number of annotated unique rearrangements divided by the total number of unique productive rearrangements, and depth was defined as the summed frequency of the annotated unique rearrangements. TCR breadth was compared between groups using two-sided Wilcoxon rank-sum tests. TCRdb holds this immuneACCESS table with in-frame rearrangements only. Some clones are missing; in checked studies, unresolved V genes explain under half, and the rest has no known cause. From that table come the V and J calls and clone size; the DNA was used to work out D and trimming. The sample includes under 550,000 clones, with about nine tenths observed a single time. 12% of the sample lies in the top ten.

The chain links TRBV7-9 with TRBJ1-1, with the D gene call left open. The sequences come from peripheral blood, collected in a trial of Ad26.COV2.S vaccine versus placebo. The receptor's source is a person between 18 and 65 years old who received the Ad26.COV2.S COVID-19 vaccine or a placebo. The CDR3 is CASSLGSTEAFF. The nucleotide sequence reads as follows: TGTGCCAGCAGCTTAGGGAGTACCGAAGCTTTCTTT.